Each of the 5 T cell receptor beta chains below was sequenced from the same sample in a study of CD8+CD57+ T cells in acquired aplastic anemia (dated by TCRdb to the late 2010s). These reads were obtained on an Illumina HiSeq 2000. Profiling of TCR beta VDJ combinations and CDR3 sequences used genomic DNA as the template. TCRdb reprocessing: public reads trimmed at Q25 with fastp, clones called with MiXCR, in-frame beta chains kept. Each entry merges the rows of one CDR3 protein and shows their most common DNA and genes. This sample is represented by about 110,000 distinct CDR3 sequences; under 60% of them were singletons. Of the sample, 30% to 40% is held by the ten largest clones. Sequencing used sorted CD4+, CD8+, or CD8+CD57+ T cells (not recorded which) from PBMCs. Every receptor here comes from a human donor in good health, serving as a control.

The CDR3 bases are TGTGCCACCGGACAGGGAAGCTCTGGAAACACCTTC. It codes for CATGQGSSGNTF. V usage is TRBV15 and J usage is TRBJ1-2; 8 nucleotides align to TRBD1. Germline V gene sequence: CDR1 LNHNV, CDR2 YYDKDF (reference sequence). The CDR3 covers 12 residues. Trimming took 8 bases from V and 12 from J; bases not matched to a gene: 11. Together with reference TRBV15 and TRBJ1-2, the CDR3 gives the full variable domain: DAMVIQNPRYQVTQFGKPVTLSCSQTLNHNVMYWYQQKSSQAPKLLFHYYDKDFNNEADTPDNFQSRRPNTSFCFLDIRSPGLGDTAMYLCATGQGSSGNTFGSGTRLTVV.

This clonotype has a handful of counts. The chain joins TRBV27 to TRBJ2-5; TRBD2 matches 7 bases. Germline CDR1 is MNHEY and CDR2 is SMNVEV (reference sequence). J lost 1 base, V lost 2 bases, and 7 bases had no gene match. The CDR3 consists of 16 residues. The CDR3 is CASSLIRGEVQETQYF. The CDR3 DNA reads TGTGCCAGCAGTTTAATTCGGGGGGAGGTCCAAGAGACCCAGTACTTC.

This clonotype was detected ten times or more. V and J are TRBV20-1 and TRBJ2-5; weak D call: TRBD2 (6 bases). The length of the CDR3 is 14 residues. The germline V gene has CDR1 DFQATT and CDR2 SNEGSKA (reference sequence). V lost 1 base and J 6 bases, leaving 15 bases between the germline ends. In nucleotides, the CDR3 is TGCAGTGCTAGAGGATTTGGGACTGGGCAGACCCAGTACTTC. Encoded protein: CSARGFGTGQTQYF.

This clonotype came up a few times. The rearrangement links TRBV15 to TRBJ2-7, with D uncertain. The CDR3 loop spans 15 amino acids. V lost 1 base to trimming and J lost 4 bases, with 14 bases between them. Germline-derived CDR1 and CDR2 are LNHNV and YYDKDF (reference sequence). CDR3 amino acids: CATSRAAGLGYEQYF. CDR3 nucleotide sequence: TGTGCCACCAGCAGAGCTGCCGGCCTCGGGTACGAGCAGTACTTC.

The chain couples TRBV19 to TRBJ2-5; 11 nucleotides agree with TRBD1. Germline V gives CDR1 LNHDA, CDR2 SQIVND (reference sequence). V gave up 9 bases and J gave up 4 bases; unmatched junction bases: 4. CDR3 length equals 13 residues. The CDR3 protein is CASTGQGAETQYF. CDR3 bases: TGTGCCAGCACCGGACAGGGGGCAGAGACCCAGTACTTC.